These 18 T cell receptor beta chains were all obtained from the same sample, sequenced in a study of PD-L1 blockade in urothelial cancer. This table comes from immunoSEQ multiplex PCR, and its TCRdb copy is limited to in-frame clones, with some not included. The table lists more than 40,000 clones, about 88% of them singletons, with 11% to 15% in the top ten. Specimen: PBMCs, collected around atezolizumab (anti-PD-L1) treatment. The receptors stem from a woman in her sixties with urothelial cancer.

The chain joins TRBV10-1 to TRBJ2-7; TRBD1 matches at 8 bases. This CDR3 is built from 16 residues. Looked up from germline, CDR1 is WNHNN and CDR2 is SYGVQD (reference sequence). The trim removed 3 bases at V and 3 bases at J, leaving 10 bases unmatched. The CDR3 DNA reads TGCGCCAGCAGTGAACGTTCGGGGACAGGAAGCTACGAGCAGTACTTC. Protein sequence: CASSERSGTGSYEQYF.

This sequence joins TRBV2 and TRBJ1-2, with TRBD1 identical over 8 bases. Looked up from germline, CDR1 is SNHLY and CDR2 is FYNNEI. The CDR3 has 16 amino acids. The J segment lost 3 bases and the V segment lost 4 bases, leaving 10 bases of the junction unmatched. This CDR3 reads CASSGYRTGFDYGYTF. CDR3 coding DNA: TGTGCCAGCAGTGGATACCGGACAGGGTTTGACTATGGCTACACCTTC.

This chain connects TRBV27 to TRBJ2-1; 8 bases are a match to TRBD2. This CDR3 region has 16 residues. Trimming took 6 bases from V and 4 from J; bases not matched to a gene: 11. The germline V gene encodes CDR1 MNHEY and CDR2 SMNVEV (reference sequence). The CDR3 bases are TGTGCCAGCAGCGTGGCGACTAGCGCCAGTTACAATGAGCAGTTCTTC. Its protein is CASSVATSASYNEQFF.

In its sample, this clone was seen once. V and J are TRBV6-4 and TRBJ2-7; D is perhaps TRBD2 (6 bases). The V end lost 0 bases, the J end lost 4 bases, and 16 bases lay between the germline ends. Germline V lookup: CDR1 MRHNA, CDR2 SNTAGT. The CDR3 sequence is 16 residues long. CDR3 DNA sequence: TGTGCCAGCAGTGACTCGGGCAGGAGGGCGGGATACGAGCAGTACTTC. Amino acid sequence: CASSDSGRRAGYEQYF.

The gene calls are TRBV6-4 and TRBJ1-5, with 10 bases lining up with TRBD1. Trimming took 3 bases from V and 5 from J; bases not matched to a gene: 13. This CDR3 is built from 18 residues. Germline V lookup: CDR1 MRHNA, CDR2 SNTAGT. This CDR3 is CASSEYRSGTGDDQPQHF. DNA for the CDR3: TGTGCCAGCAGTGAATACAGAAGCGGGACAGGGGATGATCAGCCCCAGCATTTT.

The CDR3 reads CASSSPGNEQFF. DNA for the CDR3: TGTGCCAGTAGTAGCCCAGGCAATGAGCAGTTCTTC. This chain links TRBV19 with TRBJ2-1; D remains ambiguous. Trimming took 4 bases from V and 6 from J, leaving 7 bases between them. Germline CDR1 reads LNHDA; CDR2 reads SQIVND (reference sequence). CDR3 length equals 12 residues.

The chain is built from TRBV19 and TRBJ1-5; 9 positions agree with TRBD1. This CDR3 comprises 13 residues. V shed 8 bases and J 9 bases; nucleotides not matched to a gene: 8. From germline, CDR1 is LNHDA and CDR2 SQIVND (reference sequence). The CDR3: CASLGQGSSPQHF. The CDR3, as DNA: TGTGCCAGTTTGGGACAGGGATCGTCGCCCCAGCATTTT.

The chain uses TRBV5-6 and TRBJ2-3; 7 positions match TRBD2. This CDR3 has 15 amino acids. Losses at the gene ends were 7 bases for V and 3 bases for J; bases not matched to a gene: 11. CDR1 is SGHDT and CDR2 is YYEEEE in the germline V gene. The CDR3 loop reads CASRPDGGSTDTQYF. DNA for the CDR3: TGTGCCAGCCGCCCAGACGGCGGGAGTACAGATACGCAGTATTTT.

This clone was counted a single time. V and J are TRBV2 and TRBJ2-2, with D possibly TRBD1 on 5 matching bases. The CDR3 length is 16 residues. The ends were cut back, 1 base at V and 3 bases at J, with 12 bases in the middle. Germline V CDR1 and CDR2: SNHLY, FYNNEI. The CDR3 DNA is TGTGCCAGCAGTGAAGAAGGGGTCAGCTACACCGGGGAGCTGTTTTTT. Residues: CASSEEGVSYTGELFF.

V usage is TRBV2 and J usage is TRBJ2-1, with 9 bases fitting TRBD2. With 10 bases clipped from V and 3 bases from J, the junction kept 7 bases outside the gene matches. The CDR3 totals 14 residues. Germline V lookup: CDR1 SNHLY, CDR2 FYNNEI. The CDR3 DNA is TGTGCCACCACGAGAGCGGGAGGCTACAATGAGCAGTTCTTC. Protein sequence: CATTRAGGYNEQFF. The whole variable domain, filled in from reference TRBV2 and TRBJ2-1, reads EPEVTQTPSHQVTQMGQEVILRCVPISNHLYFYWYRQILGQKVEFLVSFYNNEISEKSEIFDDQFSVERPDGSNFTLKIRSTKLEDSAMYFCATTRAGGYNEQFFGPGTRLTVL.

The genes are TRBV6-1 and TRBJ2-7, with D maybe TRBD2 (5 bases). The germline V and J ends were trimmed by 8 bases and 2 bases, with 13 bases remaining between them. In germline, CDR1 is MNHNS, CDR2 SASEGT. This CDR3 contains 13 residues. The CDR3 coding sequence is TGTGCCAGCGGGCGAGGGCTTGCCTACGAGCAGTACTTC. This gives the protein CASGRGLAYEQYF.

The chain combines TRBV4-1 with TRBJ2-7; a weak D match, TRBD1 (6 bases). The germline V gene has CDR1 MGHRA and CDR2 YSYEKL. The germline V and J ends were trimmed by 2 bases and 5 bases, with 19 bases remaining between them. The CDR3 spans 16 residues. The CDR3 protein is CASSQSRIQGSHEQYF. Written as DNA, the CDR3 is TGCGCCAGCAGCCAATCGCGCATACAGGGTTCCCACGAGCAGTACTTC.

CDR3 protein: CASRQGAFETQYF. The DNA for the CDR3 is TGTGCCAGCAGACAGGGGGCATTCGAGACCCAGTACTTC. The chain employs TRBV6-1 and TRBJ2-5, with TRBD1 matching over 9 bases. The length of the CDR3 is 13 residues. The V segment lost 6 bases and the J segment 5 bases; nucleotides outside the gene matches: 4. Looked up from germline, CDR1 is MNHNS and CDR2 is SASEGT.

In DNA form, the CDR3 reads TGCGCCAGCAGCCAGGGGGCTACCACTGAAGCTTTCTTT. Translated, it gives CASSQGATTEAFF. V is TRBV4-3 and J is TRBJ1-1; tentatively, D is TRBD1 (6 bases). Trimming pared 3 bases from V and 4 bases from J, leaving 9 bases between. The V gene's germline CDR1 is LGHNA and CDR2 YSLEER. The CDR3 loop spans 13 amino acids.

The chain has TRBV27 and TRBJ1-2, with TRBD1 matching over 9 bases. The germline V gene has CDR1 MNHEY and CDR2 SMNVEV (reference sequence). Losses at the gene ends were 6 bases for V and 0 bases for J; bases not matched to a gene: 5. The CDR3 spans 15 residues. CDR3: CASRDRGEANYGYTF. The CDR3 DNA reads TGTGCCAGCAGGGACAGGGGCGAAGCTAACTATGGCTACACCTTC.

The CDR3: CAISESRTGGYGYTF. CDR3 DNA: TGTGCCATCAGTGAGTCACGGACAGGGGGCTATGGCTACACCTTC. V is TRBV10-3 and J is TRBJ1-2; 10 nucleotides line up with TRBD1. This CDR3 spans 15 amino acids. Unmatched junction bases numbered 2, after V lost 0 bases and J lost 4 bases. Germline CDR1 ENHRY, CDR2 SYGVKD.

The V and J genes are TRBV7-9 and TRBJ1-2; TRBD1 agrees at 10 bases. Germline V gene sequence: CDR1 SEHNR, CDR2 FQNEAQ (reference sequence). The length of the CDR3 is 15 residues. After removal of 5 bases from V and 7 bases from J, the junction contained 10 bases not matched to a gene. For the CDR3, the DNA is TGTGCCAGCAGCATAACCGACAGGGGGCGAGCTGGCTACACCTTC. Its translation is CASSITDRGRAGYTF.

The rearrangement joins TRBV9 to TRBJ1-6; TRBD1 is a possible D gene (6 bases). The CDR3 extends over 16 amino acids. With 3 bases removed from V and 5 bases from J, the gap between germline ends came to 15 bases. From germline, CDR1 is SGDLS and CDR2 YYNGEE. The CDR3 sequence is CASSALGHTNNSPLHF. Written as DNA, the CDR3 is TGTGCCAGCAGCGCCCTGGGACACACCAATAATTCACCCCTCCACTTT.